The T cell receptor (beta chain) under discussion was sequenced for a study of T cell responses to AZD1222 COVID-19 vaccine. Some clones are missing from TCRdb's copy, which holds only in-frame ones; the method was immunoSEQ multiplex PCR. The sample holds approximately 100,000 clones, roughly nine tenths seen once. Broader study findings: White British ancestry dominated among donors, who included more females, and clonal diversity was possibly underestimated. Per reports, nearly half of all spike-specific TCRs target regions that are unmutated in variants.

On this clone: Its antigen is not identified.

Germline-derived CDR1 and CDR2 are MNHNY and SVGAGI (reference sequence). V was clipped by 1 base and J by 6 bases, with 9 bases between them. The CDR3 runs 14 residues. The specimen was peripheral blood, collected on day 0 of AZD1222 vaccination. The sequence came from an adult in good health. The V and J genes are TRBV6-6 and TRBJ1-4; no firm D call. CDR3 protein: CASSYYQEDEKLFF. CDR3 sequence (DNA): TGTGCCAGCAGTTACTACCAGGAGGATGAAAAACTGTTTTTT.